What follows are 19 T cell receptor beta chains derived from one specimen sequenced in a study of response to subunit inactivated influenza vaccine. MiXCR, applied by TCRdb to the RT-PCR reads, yields one record per CDR3 protein. The sample has approximately 170,000 distinct CDR3 sequences; about 12% are singletons. These data were likewise used in another study, on T cells expressing NK-cell markers. That paper adds: With UMIs, 5'RACE template switching was used to make TCR beta cDNA.

The source was CD8+ T cells sorted from PBMCs, collected 11 to 12 days after vaccination. The receptor set was obtained from a man aged 45-65 years who received an inactivated influenza vaccine.

This clonotype showed up just a few times. V gene TRBV27 combines with J gene TRBJ2-7; 8 bases are a match to TRBD2. CDR1 and CDR2 (germline): MNHEY, SMNVEV (reference sequence). V trimming: 8 bases; J trimming: 3 bases; junction bases outside the gene matches: 9. The CDR3 runs 14 residues. The CDR3 coding sequence is TGTGCCAGCTCCCAAGCGGGAGTCTTCTACGAGCAGTACTTC. Its translation is CASSQAGVFYEQYF.

This rearrangement joins TRBV12-3 or TRBV12-4 to TRBJ2-3; 7 positions agree with TRBD2. V lost 6 bases and J lost 2; bases outside the gene matches: 11. This CDR3 has 16 residues. In DNA, the CDR3 is TGTGCCAGCAGCACCACCGGGGAGGGCTCCACAGATACGCAGTATTTT. Its translation: CASSTTGEGSTDTQYF.

The V gene is TRBV20-1, the J gene TRBJ2-7; no clear D gene. The CDR3 sequence is 13 residues long. Germline loops: CDR1 DFQATT, CDR2 SNEGSKA (reference sequence). The germline V and J ends were trimmed by 6 bases and 4 bases, with 16 bases remaining between them. CDR3 nucleotide sequence: TGCAGTGCCGAGGACCCAACTGGTTACGAGCAGTACTTC. Its translation is CSAEDPTGYEQYF.

The sample holds a few counts of this clonotype. The chain employs TRBV5-6 and TRBJ2-7; TRBD2 might be the D (7 bases). Trimming pared 0 bases from V and 6 bases from J, leaving 16 bases between. CDR3 length: 15 residues. The germline gives CDR1 SGHDT, CDR2 YYEEEE. In nucleotides, the CDR3 is TGTGCCAGCAGCTTGGGAACCGGGGGGCTTTCCGAGCAGTACTTC. Its translation is CASSLGTGGLSEQYF.

The J gene is TRBJ1-1, the V gene TRBV10-3; D gene unclear. The V end was cut by 1 base, the J end by 1 base, with 10 bases between. The germline V gene encodes CDR1 ENHRY and CDR2 SYGVKD. This CDR3 has 15 amino acids. This CDR3 reads CAISEYGRGNTEAFF. The CDR3 region has the DNA TGTGCCATCAGTGAGTATGGACGGGGGAACACTGAAGCTTTCTTT.

This chain uses TRBV21-1 with TRBJ2-6; the D call in the table, TRBD1, was not verified against the DNA. TRBV21-1 is annotated as a pseudogene. CDR3 length: 16 residues. In nucleotides, the CDR3 is TGTGCCAGCTACGGGACAGGTCGCTCTGGGGCCAACGTCCTGACTTTC. It specifies CASYGTGRSGANVLTF.

The chain couples TRBV12-3 or TRBV12-4 to TRBJ2-7; 9 nucleotides agree with TRBD1. The CDR3 is made up of 14 amino acids. The trim removed 5 bases at V and 3 bases at J, leaving 5 bases unmatched. CDR3: CASSLGQGYYEQYF. The CDR3 DNA is TGTGCCAGCAGTCTGGGACAGGGCTACTACGAGCAGTACTTC.

This clonotype was recorded at least ten times. This chain links TRBV4-3 with TRBJ2-1, with TRBD2 matching over 8 bases. J was trimmed by 2 bases and V by 4 bases; bases with no gene match: 7. The CDR3 sequence is 16 residues long. Germline CDR1 is LGHNA and CDR2 is YSLEER. CDR3 in DNA: TGCGCCAGCAGCCGGGAACCGGGACTAGCCTACAATGAGCAGTTCTTC. Its protein product is CASSREPGLAYNEQFF.

Only a few counts were recorded for this clonotype. This rearrangement joins TRBV7-2 to TRBJ2-2; no definite D call. Trimming took off 5 bases at V and 5 bases at J, with 6 bases between the two ends. Germline assignment: CDR1 SGHTA and CDR2 FQGNSA. The length of the CDR3 is 12 residues. CDR3 loop: CASSIITGELFF. DNA for the CDR3: TGTGCCAGCAGCATCATTACCGGGGAGCTGTTTTTT.

This chain joins TRBV4-2 and TRBJ2-7; the D gene is possibly TRBD1 (6 bases). Germline CDR1 reads LGHNA; CDR2 reads YNFKEQ. V was clipped by 1 base and J by 6 bases, with 19 bases between them. The CDR3 extends over 16 amino acids. The CDR3 sequence is CASSQGVVRGITEQYF. Written as DNA, the CDR3 is TGTGCCAGCAGCCAAGGTGTCGTCAGGGGCATAACCGAGCAGTACTTC.

In the case of this clonotype: One end of the junction is discordant with germline, which a read error may explain. The chain has TRBV4-2 and TRBJ2-2; D gene ambiguous. CDR3 length equals 13 residues. Germline V gene sequence: CDR1 LGHNA, CDR2 YNFKEQ. CDR3 DNA sequence: TGTGCCAGGAGCCCCTGTGTCGCCGGGGAGCTGTTTTTT. It codes for CARSPCVAGELFF.

This clonotype came up many times. V and J are TRBV29-1 and TRBJ2-1; TRBD2 agrees at 12 bases. Germline V gene lookup returns CDR1 SQVTM and CDR2 ANQGSEA. V lost 7 bases to trimming and J lost 8 bases; unmatched junction nucleotides: 12. This CDR3 region has 15 residues. As DNA, the CDR3 is TGCAGCGGATCCGAGACTAGCGGGAGTGGCGATGAGCAGTTCTTC. It encodes CSGSETSGSGDEQFF.

This chain links TRBV7-9 with TRBJ1-2; D is undetermined. Germline V lookup: CDR1 SEHNR, CDR2 FQNEAQ (reference sequence). The V end lost 1 base, the J end lost 4 bases, and 13 bases lay between the germline ends. The CDR3 loop spans 15 amino acids. The CDR3 region has the DNA TGTGCCAGCAGCTTAGTGGAGGTCGGCGGCTATGGCTACACCTTC. Translated: CASSLVEVGGYGYTF.

This clonotype was detected only a few times. The chain employs TRBV6-1 and TRBJ1-2; no firm D call. The CDR3 runs to 12 residues. Germline V lookup: CDR1 MNHNS, CDR2 SASEGT. V gave up 4 bases and J gave up 8 bases, with 11 bases separating them. The CDR3 sequence is CASSGDDPGYTF. DNA of the CDR3: TGTGCCAGCAGTGGGGATGACCCGGGCTACACCTTC.

This chain links TRBV6-4 with TRBJ2-2; D is possibly TRBD1 (5 bases). V was clipped by 7 bases and J by 6 bases, with 18 bases between them. The V gene's germline CDR1 is MRHNA and CDR2 SNTAGT. The CDR3 runs to 15 residues. CDR3 in amino acids: CASIPRAGRAGELFF. The DNA for the CDR3 is TGTGCCAGCATCCCCCGGGCAGGGCGCGCCGGGGAGCTGTTTTTT.

The rearrangement uses TRBV6-2 or TRBV6-3 and TRBJ2-7, with 12 bases lining up with TRBD1. V shed 2 bases, J shed 6 bases, and the junction held 8 bases outside the gene matches. CDR1 MNHEY and CDR2 SVGEGT come from the germline V gene. The CDR3 loop spans 16 amino acids. CDR3 amino acids: CASSYDLGQGAVEQYF. The DNA for the CDR3 is TGTGCCAGCAGTTACGACTTGGGACAGGGGGCTGTCGAGCAGTACTTC.

This clonotype appeared a few times. The rearrangement uses TRBV30 and TRBJ2-1; 11 nucleotides agree with TRBD1. This CDR3 is 15 amino acids long. Germline assignment: CDR1 GTSNPN and CDR2 SVGIG (reference sequence). J gave up 2 bases and V 4 bases, and 4 bases lay outside the gene matches. The CDR3 reads CAWTPDRGPYNEQFF. The CDR3 coding sequence is TGTGCCTGGACCCCGGACAGGGGGCCCTACAATGAGCAGTTCTTC. Based on the CDR3 plus reference TRBV30 and TRBJ2-1, the full variable domain is SQTIHQWPATLVQPVGSPLSLECTVEGTSNPNLYWYRQAAGRGLQLLFYSVGIGQISSEVPQNLSASRPQDRQFILSSKKLLLSDSGFYLCAWTPDRGPYNEQFFGPGTRLTVL.

The chain links TRBV7-2 to TRBJ2-2; D may match TRBD1 or TRBD2 (5 bases each). Germline-derived CDR1 and CDR2 are SGHTA and FQGNSA. CDR3 length: 15 residues. V was trimmed by 2 bases and J by 6 bases, leaving 13 bases between them. DNA of the CDR3: TGTGCCAGCAGCTTAAGGGACCCGCTTCCCGGGGAGCTGTTTTTT. This translates into CASSLRDPLPGELFF.

This clonotype was found a few times. V is TRBV6-5 and J is TRBJ2-7; 8 bases map to TRBD2. The trim removed 2 bases at V and 3 bases at J, leaving 6 bases unmatched. There are 15 residues in the CDR3. From germline, CDR1 is MNHEY and CDR2 SVGAGI. The DNA of the CDR3 is TGTGCCAGCAGTTACAAGGCGGGGGGTTTCTACGAGCAGTACTTC. Amino acid sequence: CASSYKAGGFYEQYF.